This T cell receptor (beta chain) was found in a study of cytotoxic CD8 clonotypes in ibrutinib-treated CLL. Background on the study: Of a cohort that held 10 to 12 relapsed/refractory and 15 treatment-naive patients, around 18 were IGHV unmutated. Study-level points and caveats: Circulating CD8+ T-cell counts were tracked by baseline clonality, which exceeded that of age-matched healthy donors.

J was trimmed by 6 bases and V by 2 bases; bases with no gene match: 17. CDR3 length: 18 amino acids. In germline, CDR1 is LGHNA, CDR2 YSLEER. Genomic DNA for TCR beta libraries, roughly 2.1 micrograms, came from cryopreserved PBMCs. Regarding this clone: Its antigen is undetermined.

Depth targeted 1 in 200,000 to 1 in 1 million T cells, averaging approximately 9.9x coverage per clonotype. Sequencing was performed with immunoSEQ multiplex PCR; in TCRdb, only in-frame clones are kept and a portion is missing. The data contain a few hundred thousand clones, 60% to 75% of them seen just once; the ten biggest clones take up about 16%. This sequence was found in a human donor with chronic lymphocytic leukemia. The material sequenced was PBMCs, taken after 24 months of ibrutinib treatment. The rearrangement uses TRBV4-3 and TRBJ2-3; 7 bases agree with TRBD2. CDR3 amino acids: CASSQLLRVGGRPDTQYF. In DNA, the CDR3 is TGCGCCAGCAGCCAATTGCTCCGGGTTGGCGGGAGACCCGATACGCAGTATTTT.